This T cell receptor beta chain was recovered during a study of shared clonotypes between healthy human individuals. Background on the study: Each donor contributed plates that comprised three CD4 naive, three CD4 memory, two CD8 naive and one CD8 memory.

Only CD45RO-negative cells positively selected for CCR7 counted as naive CD8 cells, so terminally differentiated effector memory CD45RA+ cells were excluded. Clones were sequenced by immunoSEQ multiplex PCR, and TCRdb holds only the in-frame ones, with some missing. The repertoire consists of approximately 810,000 clones, with over 90% occurring once and the leading ten covering approximately 25%. About this clone: Its specificity is unknown.

Study findings and constraints: Clonotypes not shared had lower generation probabilities than those common to all four donors. The naive CD4 repertoires of several donors were compared, and roughly 5.1% of clonotypes were shared.

Sequencing input: naive CD8+ T cells sorted from blood. The receptor was isolated from a man younger than 40 in good health.

CDR3: CASSDPGDSADEQFF. For the CDR3, the DNA is TGTGCCAGCAGTGATCCGGGGGATAGTGCCGATGAGCAGTTCTTC. J is TRBJ2-1 and V is TRBV2; D might be TRBD2 (6 bases). Trimming took off 3 bases at V and 8 bases at J, with 17 bases between the two ends. Germline lookup yields CDR1 SNHLY and CDR2 FYNNEI. The CDR3 contains 15 residues.